This T cell receptor (beta chain) came from a study of blood T cell repertoires in COVID-19. At the level of the study: Collection of acute and convalescent COVID-19 samples took place in the United States, Italy and Spain. In each case, the material was cDNA or gDNA derived from T cells, B-cell-depleted T cells, or PBMCs.

In the original processing: Amplification of reference gene primers was used by the study to estimate nucleated cell counts. The data were produced by immunoSEQ multiplex PCR, yet TCRdb's version contains in-frame clones alone and is incomplete. The DNA gave D and trimming, while V, J and clone size come from that table. The sample holds 30,000 or so clones, about 86% seen once. The sequence came from a human donor in a cohort sampled during active COVID-19. The specimen sequenced was peripheral blood.

CDR3 protein: CASSLPGLKQETQYF. CDR3 sequence (DNA): TGTGCCAGCAGCTTGCCGGGACTAAAACAAGAGACCCAGTACTTC. The rearrangement joins TRBV7-9 to TRBJ2-5, with TRBD2 matching 7 bases. V shed 3 bases, J shed 2 bases, and the junction held 6 bases outside the gene matches. The CDR3 contains 15 residues. Germline values: CDR1 SEHNR, CDR2 FQNEAQ (reference sequence).